This record concerns one TCR beta chain sequence. Its antigen is still unknown. Base qualities are missing; no much larger clone stands one base away. This sample was taken from a study of cytomegalovirus exposure and HLA in healthy donors (TCRdb year 2017). Some background on the complete study: According to an earlier analysis of several hundred of the donors, 150 million to 200 million T cells yielded some 110 million unique TCR beta sequences and about 300 Gb of sequence data. Approximately 310 gigabases of sequencing data and 70 million to 85 million unique TCR sequences were included in an early release covering around 600 HLA-typed donors. Among the approximately 400 genotyped donors, more than 70% belonged to the genetic ancestry cluster associated with self-reported Caucasian donors. The aim of the study was to test whether cataloging public T cell receptors could identify signatures of past pathogen exposure. Using immunosequencing, the study profiled T cell repertoires from 550 to 750 subjects and related those repertoires to cytomegalovirus serostatus. A separate validation cohort of roughly 110 different subjects was used in addition to the approximately 640-subject first cohort. The study combined high-throughput TCR immunosequencing, statistical association of individual TCRs with disease status, and machine learning to predict cytomegalovirus infection status. A later analysis re-analyzed previously published TCR beta repertoires from roughly 600 donors and added high-resolution HLA genotyping to study TCR occurrence patterns. Rather than drawing on any new phenotypic data, the later analysis identified candidate immune exposures from TCR beta sequences and the way those sequences occurred across donors. An earlier analysis of roughly 580 of the donors used high-throughput TCR beta sequencing to judge whether each TCR beta V gene segment behaved as functional or pseudogenic. Donor age, sex, ethnicity and CMV serostatus were compiled alongside the repertoire data. A later genetic analysis used genome-wide SNP genotypes for about 60% of the roughly 700 donors, treating that subset as a discovery cohort. Every discovery cohort repertoire had been produced on one sequencing platform. Both class I and class II loci were covered by HLA typing, at four-digit resolution. The number of typed donors differed by locus: about 620-640 for A, B, C, DRB1 and DQB1; approximately 520 for DQA1; fewer than 610 for DPA1; and about 450 for DPB1. Several DR-DQ haplotypes were treated as single units for association and clustering because of strong linkage in the cohort. On average, roughly 240,000 unique TCR beta nucleotide sequences were sequenced per donor among more than 350 genotyped donors of the cohort, with roughly 18% of those sequences being non-productive. The research as a whole found: In an earlier analysis of about 600 of the donors, most TCR beta V segments appeared in productive rearrangements about 87% or about 30% of the time, broadly matching IMGT annotations. In a later analysis, HLA-associated TCR beta chains were found to be more clonally expanded and to have lower generation probabilities than equally common non-associated chains. Strong co-occurrence of HLA alleles, especially DR and DQ, made assigning TCR associations to individual alleles difficult. In a later analysis, the rate of TCR association differed among HLA loci, with DRB1 alleles having the most associated TCRs and HLA-C alleles having the fewest. Because counts were too low, about 18 rarely observed V segments, including chromosome 9 orphons, were left out of the earlier analysis of a few hundred of the donors. An association between a missense DCLRE1C variant and V-gene and J-gene trimming of TCR beta chains was found in a later genetic analysis and replicated in an independent cohort. A total of roughly 160 TCR beta chains were listed by the study as associated with cytomegalovirus. The classifier was reported to diagnose cytomegalovirus status with high specificity and sensitivity in both the original and validation cohorts. The authors suggested that the approach could potentially be generalized to other disease states and immunological phenotypes. In a later analysis, most CMV-associated TCR beta chains were found to appear HLA-restricted, with HLA associations seemingly driven largely by CMV exposure. Some IMGT-functional V segments, including TRBV6-2 and TRBV6-3, could not be told apart with the 87-base-pair reads, so those segments were excluded. While some public TCRs were present in many individuals, most TCR sequences turned up only very rarely across donors. Correlated functional status among segregating V segments might be attributable to linkage disequilibrium, but an unknown experimental factor could not be ruled out. The cohort was sequenced for TCR beta chains only, and without alpha or paired-chain data the features that could be detected were limited. For the cohort, immune exposure information was limited to CMV serostatus. Three of the identified cytomegalovirus-associated TCR beta chains were confirmed in vitro to be specific for cytomegalovirus antigens. The sequencing pipeline was judged likely to have produced a cluster of highly shared sequence variants as a technical artifact. HLA typing was unavailable for some donors at each locus, so association tests used only the typed subset. Presence/absence analyses assumed roughly uniform sequencing depth across donors, an assumption that may not hold. In a later genetic analysis, fewer N-insertions in productive TCRs were reported among donors in an Asian-associated ancestry cluster than the roughly 700-donor mean. Specific HLA alleles were associated with 18,000 or so TCR beta sequences at a false discovery rate of 0.05 in a later analysis. Several of the top co-occurrence clusters appeared to be linked to parvovirus B19, influenza, CMV and Epstein-Barr virus, according to a later analysis. A further reported finding was that TCR beta sequences accurately predicted the HLA-A and HLA-B alleles for most subjects in the first cohort.

The CDR3 starts with the cysteine, ends with the phenylalanine, and has 14 residues. Of the read, only the CDR3 DNA is kept; its 42 bases are in frame from base 1. The germline V gene (reference sequence) yields MNHEY for CDR1 and SMNVEV for CDR2. Trimming accounts for 5 bases at V and 3 bases at J, while the number of junction bases matched to no gene is 4. The library relied on the immunoSEQ multiplex PCR assay. A mixture of 60 forward primers for TCR Vbeta segments and 13 reverse primers for TCR Jbeta segments was used in the multiplex PCR. The CDR3 region of rearranged TCR beta genes was amplified from genomic DNA with a multiplex PCR assay. On the Illumina HiSeq System, the amplified TCR beta libraries were sequenced as 87-base-pair reads. Per the authors' processing: In a later analysis, some 80 million unique TCR beta chains were counted across the roughly 700 repertoires, and around 10 million of these chains were shared by at least two donors. Raw reads were error-corrected and collapsed into unique sequences by a nearest-neighbor algorithm in which closely related sequences were merged to remove PCR and sequencing errors. Alignment of CDR3 sequences to IMGT reference sequences was used to assign V, D and J gene segments. For a sequence to be retained, a match of at least six nucleotides was required to both a V gene segment and a J gene segment. A rearrangement was called productive if the CDR3 had no stop codons and remained in frame with V and J, and every other rearrangement was called non-productive. CDR3 was defined according to IMGT convention as the region running from the second conserved V-encoded cysteine to the conserved J-encoded phenylalanine. Sequences without an unambiguous match to a single V gene segment were excluded from the earlier analysis of approximately 560 of the donors. An earlier analysis of 587 of the donors classified V segments as functional when productive rearrangements were above 56.7% and as segregating when the standard deviation between donors was above 5%. A statistical classification framework was built for diagnosing cytomegalovirus status from the catalog of TCR beta chain sequences. A later analysis assigned V and J genes by comparing TCR nucleotide sequences with IMGT/GENE-DB human TR gene sequences. Using the TCRdist pipeline, a later analysis assigned CDR3 sequences along with most-parsimonious VDJ recombination scenarios. A later analysis defined each TCR beta chain by its CDR3 amino acid sequence plus V-gene family, and excluded reads lacking a unique V-gene family. As a way to deal with suspected cross-contamination and a sequencing artifact, a later analysis dropped roughly 620 nucleotide sequences that were highly shared and had low generation probability. In a later analysis, a clonal expansion index for each public chain was calculated from normalized within-repertoire ranks of inferred template counts. In a later analysis, generation probabilities were computed using a VDJ recombination model fitted to out-of-frame rearrangements, and the results were checked against IGoR. In a later analysis, hypergeometric tests were used to score TCR-TCR, TCR-HLA and TCR-CMV co-occurrence, with a repertoire-size bias correction applied to TCR pairs. False discovery rates were estimated in a later analysis by permuting HLA or CMV assignments 20 times. In a later analysis, co-occurring TCRs were grouped using DBSCAN, with TCRdist sequence similarity added in when clustering inside HLA-allele-positive subsets. For co-occurrence clustering, repertoires with fewer than 30,000 or more than 120,000 public chains were excluded, along with roughly 5 repertoires with anomalous nucleotide sharing. Held by TCRdb, this immuneACCESS table contains in-frame sequences only and omits some clones. Under half of the omission traces to an unresolved V gene where checked; the cause of the rest is unknown. V and J calls and clone size are those listed in that table; D and trimming were worked out from the DNA. The sample data list about 76,000 clones, and roughly 81% of these were observed just once. The ten largest clonotypes hold approximately 1.9% of the sample.

The cohort was made up of roughly 670 healthy bone marrow donors. At the time of sampling, every cohort member was nominally healthy, though immune exposures that went unrecorded were likely present. The donor was CMV seronegative and belonged to the group of 350 or so seronegative cohort members. A peripheral blood sample was provided by each donor, and peripheral blood mononuclear cells were used for TCR beta sequencing. The Qiagen DNeasy Blood Extraction Kit was used to extract genomic DNA from the blood cell samples. Recombination connected TRBV27 to TRBJ2-7; 10 middle bases align to TRBD2. Sequenced input: PBMCs. This sequence originates from a woman in her 30s in good health and CMV-seronegative. CDR3 protein: CASSTLAGVYEQYF. The DNA reads as follows: TGTGCCAGCAGTACTCTAGCGGGAGTCTACGAGCAGTACTTC.